This entry lists 21 T cell receptor beta chains sequenced from one sample in a study of technical replicates of blood from several donors. The protocol was immunoSEQ multiplex PCR, while the TCRdb copy is restricted to in-frame clones and leaves out a portion. Of roughly 93,000 clones listed, approximately 96% are singletons. Sequencing was done on a sample of T cells isolated from PBMCs. All receptors come from a human donor in good health.

This sequence joins TRBV2 and TRBJ2-7; 7 bases map to TRBD1. V trimming: 5 bases; J trimming: 6 bases; junction bases outside the gene matches: 7. This CDR3 is 13 amino acids long. Germline loops: CDR1 SNHLY, CDR2 FYNNEI. CDR3 nucleotide sequence: TGTGCCAGCAGTCTAGGACAGGACCCCGAGCAGTACTTC. Translated: CASSLGQDPEQYF.

The chain is built from TRBV7-9 and TRBJ2-7; no clear D. Trimming removed 3 bases from V and 2 bases from J, with 5 bases in between. There are 12 residues in the CDR3. The germline V gene encodes CDR1 SEHNR and CDR2 FQNEAQ (reference sequence). In DNA, the CDR3 is TGTGCCAGCAGCTTCGAGGCCTACGAGCAGTACTTC. Translated, it gives CASSFEAYEQYF. Full variable domain (missing parts from reference TRBV7-9 and TRBJ2-7): DTGVSQNPRHKITKRGQNVTFRCDPISEHNRLYWYRQTLGQGPEFLTYFQNEAQLEKSRLLSDRFSAERPKGSFSTLEIQRTEQGDSAMYLCASSFEAYEQYFGPGTRLTVT.

The chain combines TRBV7-2 with TRBJ2-2; D perhaps matches TRBD1 (6 bases). The CDR3 extends over 15 amino acids. Germline V gene data show CDR1 as SGHTA and CDR2 as FQGNSA. Trimming cost V 5 bases and J 4 bases, with 14 bases left between them. The CDR3 DNA is TGTGCCAGCAGCCCCCCCGGACAGACCACCGGGGAGCTGTTTTTT. This sequence encodes CASSPPGQTTGELFF.

The V and J genes are TRBV10-3 and TRBJ1-1, with 12 bases lining up with TRBD1. The CDR3 loop spans 15 amino acids. The germline V gene encodes CDR1 ENHRY and CDR2 SYGVKD. V lost 5 bases to trimming and J lost 12 bases; unmatched junction nucleotides: 13. In DNA, the CDR3 is TGTGCCATCAGTTCGGGACAGGGGGCGCAAAGATCGTCTTTCTTT. This translates into CAISSGQGAQRSSFF.

The rearrangement uses TRBV7-9 and TRBJ2-1, with 7 bases lining up with TRBD1. Germline V gives CDR1 SEHNR, CDR2 FQNEAQ (reference sequence). There are 13 residues in the CDR3. The J segment lost 6 bases and the V segment lost 9 bases, leaving 8 bases of the junction unmatched. The CDR3 sequence: CASLTGSPNEQFF. In nucleotides, the CDR3 is TGTGCCAGTTTGACAGGGAGTCCCAATGAGCAGTTCTTC. The full variable domain, with the rest looked up from reference TRBV7-9 and TRBJ2-1, is DTGVSQNPRHKITKRGQNVTFRCDPISEHNRLYWYRQTLGQGPEFLTYFQNEAQLEKSRLLSDRFSAERPKGSFSTLEIQRTEQGDSAMYLCASLTGSPNEQFFGPGTRLTVL.

In its sample, this clone was seen once. The chain has TRBV10-3 and TRBJ2-7, with 7 bases lining up with TRBD1. Germline CDR1 is ENHRY and CDR2 is SYGVKD. CDR3 size: 13 residues. Trimming removed 6 bases from V and 2 bases from J; junction bases left unmatched: 4. The CDR3 protein is CAIRGTATYEQYF. CDR3 in DNA: TGTGCCATCAGGGGGACAGCCACCTACGAGCAGTACTTC.

The rearrangement joins TRBV6-5 to TRBJ2-7; 10 bases match TRBD2. The junction had 8 bases not matched to a gene; V was cut back by 8 bases and J by 4 bases. The CDR3 is 14 residues long. Germline V CDR1 and CDR2: MNHEY, SVGAGI. The CDR3 sequence: CASAPGLAHYEQYF. CDR3 in DNA: TGTGCCAGCGCCCCGGGACTAGCGCATTACGAGCAGTACTTC.

The rearrangement uses TRBV29-1 and TRBJ1-5, with D possibly TRBD1 on 5 matching bases. Germline V gene sequence: CDR1 SQVTM, CDR2 ANQGSEA. V lost 6 bases to trimming and J lost 0 bases, with 12 bases between them. The CDR3 has 14 amino acids. The CDR3 here is CSVALDNSNQPQHF. CDR3 bases: TGCAGCGTAGCATTGGACAATAGCAATCAGCCCCAGCATTTT.

The J gene is TRBJ2-2, the V gene TRBV19, with 9 bases matching TRBD2. The CDR3 runs to 16 residues. The germline gives CDR1 LNHDA, CDR2 SQIVND (reference sequence). V lost 5 bases and J lost 2; bases outside the gene matches: 6. The CDR3 here is CASSWRGGFNTGELFF. As DNA, the CDR3 is TGTGCCAGTAGTTGGCGGGGGGGTTTTAACACCGGGGAGCTGTTTTTT.

This chain joins TRBV19 and TRBJ2-2; maybe TRBD1 (6 bases). In germline, CDR1 is LNHDA, CDR2 SQIVND (reference sequence). CDR3 length equals 13 residues. Trimming pared 10 bases from V and 1 base from J, leaving 10 bases between. In DNA form, the CDR3 reads TGTGCCATAAAGGACAGGAACACCGGGGAGCTGTTTTTT. Residues: CAIKDRNTGELFF.

The chain carries TRBV5-1 and TRBJ1-3; no definite D call. The CDR3 runs to 17 residues. Germline-derived CDR1 and CDR2 are SGHRS and YFSETQ. V lost 2 bases, J lost 0 bases, and 15 bases lay in between. The CDR3 DNA sequence: TGCGCCAGCAGCTTACAGCCCCTCGGCTCCTCTGGAAACACCATATATTTT. Amino acids: CASSLQPLGSSGNTIYF.

The chain uses TRBV11-2 and TRBJ1-5, with D uncertain. The germline gives CDR1 SGHAT, CDR2 FQNNGV. The germline V and J ends were trimmed by 2 bases and 2 bases, with 10 bases remaining between them. The CDR3 totals 15 residues. The CDR3 loop reads CASSLTVSGNQPQHF. The CDR3 DNA follows: TGTGCCAGCAGCTTAACTGTTAGCGGCAATCAGCCCCAGCATTTT.

This clone was recorded once. The chain has TRBV15 and TRBJ2-3, with 12 bases aligning to TRBD2. Trimming removed 0 bases from V and 6 bases from J; junction bases left unmatched: 13. The germline V gene has CDR1 LNHNV and CDR2 YYDKDF (reference sequence). The CDR3 totals 19 residues. This chain's CDR3 is CATSRDTGWASGGADTQYF. The CDR3 DNA reads TGTGCCACCAGCAGAGATACGGGTTGGGCTAGCGGGGGGGCCGATACGCAGTATTTT.

The chain links TRBV5-1 to TRBJ1-1; D remains ambiguous. Germline V lookup: CDR1 SGHRS, CDR2 YFSETQ. Trimming removed 5 bases at V and 1 base at J, with 12 bases between. The CDR3 length is 14 residues. This CDR3 is CASSLSGSNTEAFF. CDR3 bases: TGCGCCAGCAGTCTTAGCGGATCGAACACTGAAGCTTTCTTT.

This chain uses TRBV9 with TRBJ2-5; 7 bases are a match to TRBD1. J gave up 2 bases and V 5 bases, and 3 bases lay outside the gene matches. The CDR3 is 13 residues long. Per germline, CDR1 SGDLS and CDR2 YYNGEE. The CDR3 sequence: CASSGTDQETQYF. CDR3 bases: TGTGCCAGCAGTGGGACAGATCAAGAGACCCAGTACTTC. Based on the CDR3 plus reference TRBV9 and TRBJ2-5, the full variable domain is DSGVTQTPKHLITATGQRVTLRCSPRSGDLSVYWYQQSLDQGLQFLIQYYNGEERAKGNILERFSAQQFPDLHSELNLSSLELGDSALYFCASSGTDQETQYFGPGTRLLVL.

The rearrangement joins TRBV28 to TRBJ2-3; 11 nucleotides line up with TRBD1. Germline V gene data show CDR1 as MDHEN and CDR2 as SYDVKM. Trimming removed 5 bases from V and 5 bases from J; junction bases left unmatched: 3. The CDR3 sequence is 14 residues long. CDR3 coding DNA: TGTGCCAGCAGTCCGGGACAGGGGGGAGATACGCAGTATTTT. Its translation: CASSPGQGGDTQYF.

The V gene is TRBV20-1, the J gene TRBJ2-1, with D uncertain. The germline V and J ends were trimmed by 3 bases and 7 bases, with 7 bases remaining between them. This CDR3 comprises 11 residues. CDR1 DFQATT and CDR2 SNEGSKA come from the germline V gene (reference sequence). The CDR3 DNA follows: TGCAGTGCTAGCCTTTTTAATGAGCAGTTCTTC. Protein: CSASLFNEQFF.

The CDR3 DNA sequence: TGCAGCGTCGGAGGAGGGGGCCTTAGGACTGAAGCTTTCTTT. Translating gives CSVGGGGLRTEAFF. The chain uses TRBV29-1 and TRBJ1-1, with 7 bases aligning to TRBD1. Germline assignment: CDR1 SQVTM and CDR2 ANQGSEA. V shed 6 bases, J shed 5 bases, and the junction held 12 bases outside the gene matches. CDR3 length: 14 residues.

The gene calls are TRBV14 and TRBJ1-4, with D tentatively TRBD1 (5 bases). V was trimmed by 4 bases and J by 10 bases, leaving 16 bases between them. This CDR3 has 14 amino acids. Germline CDR1 is SGHDN and CDR2 is FVKESK. The CDR3 coding sequence is TGTGCCAGCAGCCCCGGTGGGGGGATAGGAAAACTGTTTTTT. Translated: CASSPGGGIGKLFF.

This chain joins TRBV6-5 and TRBJ2-7, with D tentatively TRBD2 (6 bases). Germline assignment: CDR1 MNHEY and CDR2 SVGAGI. The CDR3 is 14 amino acids. V was clipped by 2 bases and J by 1 base, with 9 bases between them. The CDR3: CASSYRAGSYEQYF. The CDR3 coding sequence is TGTGCCAGCAGTTACAGGGCGGGGTCCTACGAGCAGTACTTC.

In this sample, this clone turned up once. The chain is built from TRBV2 and TRBJ1-5; D is undetermined. The CDR3 covers 15 residues. Germline V gene data show CDR1 as SNHLY and CDR2 as FYNNEI. Trimming took 7 bases from V and 7 from J, leaving 20 bases between them. CDR3 protein: CASIPSPGGIQPQHF. CDR3 bases: TGTGCCAGCATCCCTTCCCCAGGCGGGATCCAGCCCCAGCATTTT.